The TCR beta chain under discussion was sequenced for a study of T-cell reconstitution after alpha-beta-depleted transplantation in children. The CDR3 covers 16 residues. Per the germline V gene, CDR1 is KGHSH and CDR2 is LQKENI. Trimming left V 3 bases short and J 3 bases short, with 16 bases between. A library of TCRbeta sequences, prepared with unique molecular identifiers, was generated. TCRdb analysed the PCR reads with MiXCR anew, one entry per CDR3 protein. Among about 460,000 distinct CDR3 sequences listed, 9.5% to 15% were seen once. This clonotype came up a few times. The chain has TRBV18 and TRBJ2-3, with TRBD1 as a possible D gene (5 bases). The receptor's source is a human donor who donated a stem cell graft to a child with combined immunodeficiency. The sample here was PBMCs from the stem cell graft donor, taken from the stem cell graft. The CDR3 nucleotides read TGTGCCAGCTCACCGATACCAGGGTTTACGACAGATACGCAGTATTTT. As protein: CASSPIPGFTTDTQYF.